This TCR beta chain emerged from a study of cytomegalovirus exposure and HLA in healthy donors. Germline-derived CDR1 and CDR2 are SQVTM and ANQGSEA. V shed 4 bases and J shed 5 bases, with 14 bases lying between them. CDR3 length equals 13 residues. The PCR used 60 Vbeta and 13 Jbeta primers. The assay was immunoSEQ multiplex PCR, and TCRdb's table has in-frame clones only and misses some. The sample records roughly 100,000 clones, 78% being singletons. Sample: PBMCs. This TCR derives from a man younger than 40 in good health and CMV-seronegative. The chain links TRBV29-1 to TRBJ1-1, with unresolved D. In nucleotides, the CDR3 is TGCAGCGTTGGAAGGAGGTTGGGGACTGAAGCTTTCTTT. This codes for CSVGRRLGTEAFF.